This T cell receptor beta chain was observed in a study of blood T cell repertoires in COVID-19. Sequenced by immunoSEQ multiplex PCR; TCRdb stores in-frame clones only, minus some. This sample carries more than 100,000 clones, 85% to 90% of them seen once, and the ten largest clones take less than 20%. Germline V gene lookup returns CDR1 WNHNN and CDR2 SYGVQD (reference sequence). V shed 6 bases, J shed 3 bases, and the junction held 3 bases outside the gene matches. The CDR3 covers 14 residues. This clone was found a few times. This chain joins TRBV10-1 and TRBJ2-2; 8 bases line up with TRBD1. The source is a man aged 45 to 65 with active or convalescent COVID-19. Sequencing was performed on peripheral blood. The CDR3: CASRLGQDTGELFF. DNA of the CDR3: TGCGCCAGCAGGCTGGGACAGGACACCGGGGAGCTGTTTTTT.